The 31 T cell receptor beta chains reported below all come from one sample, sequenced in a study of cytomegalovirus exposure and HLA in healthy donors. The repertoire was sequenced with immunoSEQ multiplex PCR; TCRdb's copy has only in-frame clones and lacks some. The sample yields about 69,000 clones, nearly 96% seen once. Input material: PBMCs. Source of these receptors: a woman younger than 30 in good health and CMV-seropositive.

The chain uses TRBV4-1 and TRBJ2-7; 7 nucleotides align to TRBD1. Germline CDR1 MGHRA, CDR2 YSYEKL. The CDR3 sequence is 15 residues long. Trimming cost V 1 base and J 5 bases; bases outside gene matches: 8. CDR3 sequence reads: CASSQADRVSDEQYF. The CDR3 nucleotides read TGCGCCAGCAGCCAAGCAGACAGGGTTTCCGACGAGCAGTACTTC.

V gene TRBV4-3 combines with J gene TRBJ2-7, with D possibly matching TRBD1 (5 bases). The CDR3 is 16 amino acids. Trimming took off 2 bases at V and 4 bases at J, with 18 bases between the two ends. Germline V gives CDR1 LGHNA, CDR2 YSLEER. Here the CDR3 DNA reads TGCGCCAGCAGCCAATCGAAATCACAGGCAGATTACGAGCAGTACTTC. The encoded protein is CASSQSKSQADYEQYF.

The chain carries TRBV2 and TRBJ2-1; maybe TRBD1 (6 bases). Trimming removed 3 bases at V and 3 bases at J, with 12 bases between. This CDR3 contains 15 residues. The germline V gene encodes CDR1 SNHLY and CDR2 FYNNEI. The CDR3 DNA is TGTGCCAGCAGTGATCCGGGACACGACTACAATGAGCAGTTCTTC. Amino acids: CASSDPGHDYNEQFF.

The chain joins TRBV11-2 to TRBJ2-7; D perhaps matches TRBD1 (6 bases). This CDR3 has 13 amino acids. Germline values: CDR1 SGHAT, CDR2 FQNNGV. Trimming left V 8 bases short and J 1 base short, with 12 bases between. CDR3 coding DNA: TGTGCCAGCGCGGAAGGACAGTCCTACGAGCAGTACTTC. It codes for CASAEGQSYEQYF.

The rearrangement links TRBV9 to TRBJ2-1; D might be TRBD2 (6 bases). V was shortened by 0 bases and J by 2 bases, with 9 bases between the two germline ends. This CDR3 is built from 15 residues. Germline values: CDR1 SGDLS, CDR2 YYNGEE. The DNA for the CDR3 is TGTGCCAGCAGCGTAGTGGCGGGAACCTACAATGAGCAGTTCTTC. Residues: CASSVVAGTYNEQFF.

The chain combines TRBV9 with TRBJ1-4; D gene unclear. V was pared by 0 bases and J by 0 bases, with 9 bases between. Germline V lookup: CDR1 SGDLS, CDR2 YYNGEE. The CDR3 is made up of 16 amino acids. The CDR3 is CASSVGTGATNEKLFF. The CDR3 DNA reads TGTGCCAGCAGCGTAGGTACCGGGGCAACTAATGAAAAACTGTTTTTT.

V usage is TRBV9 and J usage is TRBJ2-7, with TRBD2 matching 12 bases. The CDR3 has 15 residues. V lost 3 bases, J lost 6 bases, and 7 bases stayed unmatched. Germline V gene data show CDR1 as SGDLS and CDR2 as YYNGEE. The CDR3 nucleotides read TGTGCCAGCAGCGAGGAGACTAGCGGGAGCAGCGAGCAGTACTTC. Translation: CASSEETSGSSEQYF.

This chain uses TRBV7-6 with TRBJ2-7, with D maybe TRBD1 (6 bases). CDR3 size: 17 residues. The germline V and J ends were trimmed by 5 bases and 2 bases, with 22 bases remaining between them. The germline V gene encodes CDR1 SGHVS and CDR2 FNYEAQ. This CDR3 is CASSPTASSEGAYEQYF. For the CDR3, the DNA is TGTGCCAGCAGCCCTACCGCGTCTTCAGAGGGGGCCTACGAGCAGTACTTC.

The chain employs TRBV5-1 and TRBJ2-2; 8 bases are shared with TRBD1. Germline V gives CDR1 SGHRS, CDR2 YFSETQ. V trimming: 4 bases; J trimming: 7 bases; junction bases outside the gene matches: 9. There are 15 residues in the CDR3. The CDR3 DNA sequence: TGCGCCAGCAGCACCCGACCAGGGGGCAGCGGGGAGCTGTTTTTT. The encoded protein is CASSTRPGGSGELFF.

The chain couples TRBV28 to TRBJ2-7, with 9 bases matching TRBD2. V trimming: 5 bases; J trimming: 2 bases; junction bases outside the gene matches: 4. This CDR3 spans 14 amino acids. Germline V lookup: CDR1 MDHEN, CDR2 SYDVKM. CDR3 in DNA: TGTGCCAGCAGTAGGACTAGCGTTACCTACGAGCAGTACTTC. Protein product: CASSRTSVTYEQYF.

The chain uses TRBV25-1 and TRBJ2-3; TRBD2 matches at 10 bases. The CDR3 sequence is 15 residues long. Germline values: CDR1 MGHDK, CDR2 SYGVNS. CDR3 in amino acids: CKLAALAGDCDTQYF. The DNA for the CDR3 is TGTAAACTGGCGGCCCTAGCGGGAGATTGTGATACGCAGTATTTT.

The CDR3 loop is CASSLGTSVGYEQYF. The CDR3 DNA is TGTGCCAGCAGCTTGGGGACTAGCGTAGGCTACGAGCAGTACTTC. The rearrangement joins TRBV5-8 to TRBJ2-7; 9 bases are shared with TRBD2. Germline V gene lookup returns CDR1 SGHTS and CDR2 YDEGEE. The trim removed 0 bases at V and 3 bases at J, leaving 4 bases unmatched. The CDR3 contains 15 residues.

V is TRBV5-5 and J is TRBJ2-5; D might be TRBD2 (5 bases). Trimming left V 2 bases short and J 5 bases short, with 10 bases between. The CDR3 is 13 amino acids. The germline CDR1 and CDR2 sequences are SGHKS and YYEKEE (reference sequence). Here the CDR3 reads CASSLGGLETQYF. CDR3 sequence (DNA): TGTGCCAGCAGCTTAGGAGGCCTGGAGACCCAGTACTTC.

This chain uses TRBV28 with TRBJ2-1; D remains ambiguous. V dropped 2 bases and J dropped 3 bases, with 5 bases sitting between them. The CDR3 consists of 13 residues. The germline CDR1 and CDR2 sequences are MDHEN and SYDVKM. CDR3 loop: CASSLVNYNEQFF. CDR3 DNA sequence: TGTGCCAGCAGTTTAGTCAACTACAATGAGCAGTTCTTC.

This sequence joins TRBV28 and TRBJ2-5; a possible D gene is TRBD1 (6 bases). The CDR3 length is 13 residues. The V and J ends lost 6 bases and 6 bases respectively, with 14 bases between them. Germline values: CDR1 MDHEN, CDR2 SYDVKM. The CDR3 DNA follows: TGTGCCAGCAGATTAACCGGGACACAGACCCAGTACTTC. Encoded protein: CASRLTGTQTQYF.

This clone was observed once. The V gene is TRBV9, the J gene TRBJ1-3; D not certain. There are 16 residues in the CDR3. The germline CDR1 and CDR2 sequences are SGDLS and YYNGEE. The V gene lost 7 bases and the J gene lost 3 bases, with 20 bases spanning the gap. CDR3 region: CASASYPSSVGNTIYF. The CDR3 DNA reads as TGTGCCAGCGCATCGTACCCGTCCAGTGTTGGAAACACCATATATTTT. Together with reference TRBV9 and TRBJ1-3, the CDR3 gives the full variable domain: DSGVTQTPKHLITATGQRVTLRCSPRSGDLSVYWYQQSLDQGLQFLIQYYNGEERAKGNILERFSAQQFPDLHSELNLSSLELGDSALYFCASASYPSSVGNTIYFGEGSWLTVV.

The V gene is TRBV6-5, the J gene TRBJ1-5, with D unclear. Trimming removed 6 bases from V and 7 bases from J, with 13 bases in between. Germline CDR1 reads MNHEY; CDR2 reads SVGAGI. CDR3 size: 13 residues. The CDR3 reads CASREGLKQPQHF. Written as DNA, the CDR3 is TGTGCCAGCAGGGAGGGATTGAAGCAGCCCCAGCATTTT.

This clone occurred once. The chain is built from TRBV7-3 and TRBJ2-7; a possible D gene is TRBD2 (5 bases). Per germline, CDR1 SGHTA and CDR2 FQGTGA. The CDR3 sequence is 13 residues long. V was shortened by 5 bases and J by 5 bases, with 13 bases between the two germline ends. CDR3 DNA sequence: TGTGCCAGCAGCCGCGAGGCCGGGGACGAGCAGTACTTC. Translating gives CASSREAGDEQYF.

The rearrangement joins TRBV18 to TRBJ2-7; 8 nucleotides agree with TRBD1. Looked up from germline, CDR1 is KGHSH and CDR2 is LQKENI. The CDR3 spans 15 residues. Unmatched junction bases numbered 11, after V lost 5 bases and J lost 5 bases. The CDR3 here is CASSSRLTGANEQYF. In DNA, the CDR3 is TGTGCCAGCTCATCTCGCTTGACAGGGGCCAACGAGCAGTACTTC.

This chain's CDR3 is CASSSTGGLGTDTQYF. DNA of the CDR3: TGTGCCAGCAGTTCCACAGGGGGCTTGGGCACAGATACGCAGTATTTT. V usage is TRBV28 and J usage is TRBJ2-3; 9 bases are a match to TRBD1. Germline assignment: CDR1 MDHEN and CDR2 SYDVKM. CDR3 length: 16 residues. V shed 4 bases, J shed 1 base, and the junction held 6 bases outside the gene matches.

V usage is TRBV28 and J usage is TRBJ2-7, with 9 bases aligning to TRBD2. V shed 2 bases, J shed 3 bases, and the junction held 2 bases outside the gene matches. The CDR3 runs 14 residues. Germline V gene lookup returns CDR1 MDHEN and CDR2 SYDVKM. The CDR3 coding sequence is TGTGCCAGCAGTTTAAGCGGGAGGATCTACGAGCAGTACTTC. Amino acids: CASSLSGRIYEQYF.

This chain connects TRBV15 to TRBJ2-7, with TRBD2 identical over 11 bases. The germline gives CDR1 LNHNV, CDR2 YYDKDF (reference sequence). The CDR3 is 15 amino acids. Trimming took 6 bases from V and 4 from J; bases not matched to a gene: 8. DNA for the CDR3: TGTGCCACCAGTCTTCATAGCGGGAGGGAGTACGAGCAGTACTTC. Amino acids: CATSLHSGREYEQYF.

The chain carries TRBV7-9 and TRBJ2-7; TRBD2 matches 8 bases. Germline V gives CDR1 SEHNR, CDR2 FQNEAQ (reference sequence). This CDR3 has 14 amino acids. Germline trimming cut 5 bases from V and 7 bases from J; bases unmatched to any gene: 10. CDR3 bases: TGTGCCAGCAGCCCGCCGGGACTAGGCAAAGAGCAGTACTTC. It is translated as CASSPPGLGKEQYF.

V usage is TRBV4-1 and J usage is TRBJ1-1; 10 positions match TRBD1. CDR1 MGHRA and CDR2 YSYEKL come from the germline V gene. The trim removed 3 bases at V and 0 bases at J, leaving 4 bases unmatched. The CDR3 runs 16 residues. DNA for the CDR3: TGCGCCAGCAGCCAGGGGACAGGGGCCATGAACACTGAAGCTTTCTTT. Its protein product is CASSQGTGAMNTEAFF.

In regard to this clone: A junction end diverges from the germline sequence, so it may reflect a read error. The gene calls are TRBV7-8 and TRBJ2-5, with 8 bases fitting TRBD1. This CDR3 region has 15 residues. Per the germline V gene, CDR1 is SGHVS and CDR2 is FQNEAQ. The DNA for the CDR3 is TGTGCCAGCACCTTACACAGGGGGTGGAGGGAGACCCAGTACTTC. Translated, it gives CASTLHRGWRETQYF.

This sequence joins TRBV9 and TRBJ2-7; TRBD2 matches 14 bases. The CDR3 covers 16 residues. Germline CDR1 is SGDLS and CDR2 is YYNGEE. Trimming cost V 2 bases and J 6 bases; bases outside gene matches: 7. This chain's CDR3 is CASSVEPGLAGVEQYF. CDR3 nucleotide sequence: TGTGCCAGCAGCGTGGAACCGGGACTAGCGGGGGTCGAGCAGTACTTC.

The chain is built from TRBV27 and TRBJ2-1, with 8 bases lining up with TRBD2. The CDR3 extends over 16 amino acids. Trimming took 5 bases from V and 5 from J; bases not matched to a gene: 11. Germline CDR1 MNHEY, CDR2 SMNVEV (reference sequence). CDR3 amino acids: CASSPSGRAGDNEQFF. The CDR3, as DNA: TGTGCCAGCAGTCCCTCCGGGAGGGCCGGTGACAATGAGCAGTTCTTC.

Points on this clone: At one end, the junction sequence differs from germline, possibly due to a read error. CDR3 nucleotide sequence: TGTGCCATCGGGACTAGCGGGCAAACCGAGGAGTACTTC. Translation: CAIGTSGQTEEYF. The V gene is TRBV10-3, the J gene TRBJ2-7; 12 bases fit TRBD2. The CDR3 spans 13 residues. Germline loops: CDR1 ENHRY, CDR2 SYGVKD.

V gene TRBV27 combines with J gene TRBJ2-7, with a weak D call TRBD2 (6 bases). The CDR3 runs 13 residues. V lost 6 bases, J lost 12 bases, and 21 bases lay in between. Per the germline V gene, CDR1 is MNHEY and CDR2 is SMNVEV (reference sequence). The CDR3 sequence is CASSFVPGDSPYF. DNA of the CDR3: TGTGCCAGCAGCTTCGTTCCGGGGGATTCCCCGTACTTC.

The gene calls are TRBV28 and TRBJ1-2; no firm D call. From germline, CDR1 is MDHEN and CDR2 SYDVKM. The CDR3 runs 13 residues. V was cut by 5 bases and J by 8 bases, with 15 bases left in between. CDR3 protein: CASSPHQISGYTF. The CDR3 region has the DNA TGTGCCAGCAGTCCTCACCAGATTTCCGGCTACACCTTC.

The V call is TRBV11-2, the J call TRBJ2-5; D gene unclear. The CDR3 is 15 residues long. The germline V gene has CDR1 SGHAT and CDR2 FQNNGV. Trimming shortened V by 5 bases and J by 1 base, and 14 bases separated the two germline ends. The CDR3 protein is CASSLPIEPQETQYF. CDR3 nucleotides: TGTGCCAGCAGCCTCCCTATTGAGCCCCAAGAGACCCAGTACTTC.